These 21 T cell receptor beta chains came from one sample sequenced in a study of shared clonotypes between healthy human individuals. Measured with immunoSEQ multiplex PCR; TCRdb has only the in-frame clones, and not every one. Altogether around 510,000 clones are present, around 78% being singletons, with the ten largest covering around 12%. Sequenced material: PBMCs. All receptors derive from a woman aged 40 to 55 in good health. Some clones in this sample may be carry-over from other donors' samples.

This clone was recorded once. The J gene is TRBJ2-3, the V gene TRBV6-1; D gene ambiguous. The V gene's germline CDR1 is MNHNS and CDR2 SASEGT. Trimming left V 6 bases short and J 6 bases short, with 7 bases between. The CDR3 contains 11 residues. CDR3 region: CASSFLDTQYF. The CDR3, as DNA: TGTGCCAGCAGCTTTTTGGATACGCAGTATTTT.

The V call is TRBV7-2, the J call TRBJ2-7, with 11 bases lining up with TRBD1. CDR1 is SGHTA, CDR2 FQGNSA, per germline. The CDR3 sequence is 13 residues long. J gave up 6 bases and V 7 bases, and 5 bases lay outside the gene matches. The CDR3: CASTQDRGPEQYF. In DNA, the CDR3 is TGTGCCAGCACCCAGGACAGGGGGCCCGAGCAGTACTTC.

The chain couples TRBV11-2 to TRBJ2-2; unclear D gene. From germline, CDR1 is SGHAT and CDR2 FQNNGV. The CDR3 covers 18 residues. V was trimmed by 0 bases and J by 6 bases, leaving 20 bases between them. In nucleotides, the CDR3 is TGTGCCAGCAGCTTAGATCTTTCGGTAGGATTGCTCTCCGGGGAGCTGTTTTTT. This translates into CASSLDLSVGLLSGELFF.

The J gene is TRBJ1-1, the V gene TRBV2; maybe TRBD1 (5 bases). Trimming pared 4 bases from V and 3 bases from J, leaving 9 bases between. The CDR3 runs 13 residues. CDR1 SNHLY and CDR2 FYNNEI come from the germline V gene. As DNA, the CDR3 is TGTGCCAGCAGTGGAATCAGGGACACTGAAGCTTTCTTT. It specifies CASSGIRDTEAFF.

In the case of this clone: A junction end diverges from the germline sequence, so it may reflect a read error. This chain links TRBV14 with TRBJ2-1, with 7 bases identical to TRBD2. The V gene's germline CDR1 is SGHDN and CDR2 FVKESK. The CDR3 contains 13 residues. The CDR3 coding sequence is TGTGCCAGCAGCCAGGCAGGGAGGGCCGTAAGGATCTTC. It is translated as CASSQAGRAVRIF. The variable domain in full, with the rest retrieved from reference TRBV14 and TRBJ2-1, is EAGVTQFPSHSVIEKGQTVTLRCDPISGHDNLYWYRRVMGKEIKFLLHFVKESKQDESGMPNNRFLAERTGGTYSTLKVQPAELEDSGVYFCASSQAGRAVRIFGPGTRLTVL.

V gene TRBV27 combines with J gene TRBJ2-2, with D hard to call. The length of the CDR3 is 14 residues. Germline CDR1 MNHEY, CDR2 SMNVEV (reference sequence). Deletions cut 3 bases from V and 1 base from J, with 6 bases between. CDR3 DNA: TGTGCCAGCAGTTTCAAACAGAACACCGGGGAGCTGTTTTTT. This sequence encodes CASSFKQNTGELFF.

This clone was observed once. The chain links TRBV5-1 to TRBJ1-1; possibly TRBD1 for D (6 bases). The CDR3 consists of 14 residues. V was pared by 5 bases and J by 6 bases, with 17 bases between. CDR1 and CDR2 from the germline V gene are SGHRS and YFSETQ. The CDR3 DNA is TGCGCCAGCAGGGATCCCCTACAGGGCCCTGAAGCTTTCTTT. This translates into CASRDPLQGPEAFF.

This clone was seen once. The V gene is TRBV5-1, the J gene TRBJ2-5; no clear D. The germline gives CDR1 SGHRS, CDR2 YFSETQ. The length of the CDR3 is 14 residues. Trimming shortened V by 5 bases and J by 1 base, and 12 bases separated the two germline ends. CDR3 sequence (DNA): TGCGCCAGCAGTGTGCAATCTGGCCAAGAGACCCAGTACTTC. The encoded protein is CASSVQSGQETQYF.

This rearrangement joins TRBV7-2 to TRBJ2-3, with 7 positions matching TRBD2. The CDR3 has 15 residues. Trimming took 2 bases from V and 9 from J; bases not matched to a gene: 11. Germline CDR1 is SGHTA and CDR2 is FQGNSA. CDR3 sequence (DNA): TGTGCCAGCAGCTTATCGGCGGGAGAAGGAGGCACGCAGTATTTT. Its protein product is CASSLSAGEGGTQYF.

This chain links TRBV5-1 with TRBJ1-1; maybe TRBD1 (6 bases). The CDR3 sequence is 14 residues long. Germline V gene lookup returns CDR1 SGHRS and CDR2 YFSETQ. The V and J ends lost 2 bases and 0 bases respectively, with 8 bases between them. The CDR3 region is CASSFQGMNTEAFF. CDR3 DNA: TGCGCCAGCAGCTTTCAGGGGATGAACACTGAAGCTTTCTTT.

This clone was picked up a small number of times. The identical CDR3 is also encoded by other nucleotide sequences in the sample. This chain links TRBV7-9 with TRBJ2-7; 7 bases agree with TRBD1. The CDR3 runs 14 residues. In germline, CDR1 is SEHNR, CDR2 FQNEAQ (reference sequence). V lost 1 base and J lost 4; bases outside the gene matches: 4. This chain's CDR3 is CASSLVGQSYEQYF. The CDR3 DNA is TGTGCCAGCAGCTTAGTGGGACAGTCGTACGAGCAGTACTTC.

This clone was seen only a few times. The CDR3 nucleotides read TGTGCCAGCAGCCAAGGTGGACTGTTTTACGAGCAGTACTTC. Its translation is CASSQGGLFYEQYF. The V call is TRBV14, the J call TRBJ2-7; possible D gene TRBD2, 5 bases. The germline V and J ends were trimmed by 1 base and 4 bases, with 11 bases remaining between them. CDR1 and CDR2 from the germline V gene are SGHDN and FVKESK. The CDR3 runs to 14 residues.

To note about this clone: Without the conserved terminal phenylalanine or tryptophan, this CDR3 likely stems from a read error. V usage is TRBV28 and J usage is TRBJ2-6; 8 nucleotides align to TRBD1. The CDR3 consists of 16 residues. J gave up 0 bases and V 5 bases, and 3 bases lay outside the gene matches. Germline loops: CDR1 MDHEN, CDR2 SYDVKM. This CDR3 reads CASSPGQASGANVLTL. CDR3 nucleotides: TGTGCCAGCAGTCCGGGACAGGCCTCTGGGGCCAACGTCCTGACTTTA.

The rearrangement links TRBV11-3 to TRBJ1-3; no definite D call. Trimming pared 5 bases from V and 0 bases from J, leaving 8 bases between. The CDR3 runs to 14 residues. Germline lookup yields CDR1 SGHNT and CDR2 YENEEA. The CDR3 region has the DNA TGTGCCAGCAGCCGCGATGGCTCTGGAAACACCATATATTTT. Translated: CASSRDGSGNTIYF. Supplemented by reference TRBV11-3 and TRBJ1-3, the full variable domain reads EAGVVQSPRYKIIEKKQPVAFWCNPISGHNTLYWYLQNLGQGPELLIRYENEEAVDDSQLPKDRFSAERLKGVDSTLKIQPAELGDSAVYLCASSRDGSGNTIYFGEGSWLTVV.

This chain uses TRBV4-3 with TRBJ1-3; the D is unclear. CDR1 and CDR2 (germline): LGHNA, YSLEER. V lost 1 base and J lost 0, with 13 bases in between. The CDR3 is 17 residues long. CDR3 nucleotides: TGCGCCAGCAGCCAAGGGGTGAGGGATATCTCTGGAAACACCATATATTTT. Its translation is CASSQGVRDISGNTIYF.

The chain employs TRBV7-9 and TRBJ2-1; the match to TRBD2 covers 8 bases. The germline V gene encodes CDR1 SEHNR and CDR2 FQNEAQ (reference sequence). The CDR3 consists of 17 residues. The V and J ends lost 7 bases and 8 bases, in that order; junction bases with no gene match: 19. The CDR3 DNA follows: TGTGCCAGCATCACCCGCCCGGGGACTAGGGCTGCCTATGAGCAGTTCTTC. Protein: CASITRPGTRAAYEQFF.

This rearrangement joins TRBV4-2 to TRBJ2-3; no clear D. V was trimmed by 0 bases and J by 2 bases, leaving 15 bases between them. CDR3 length equals 17 residues. Per the germline V gene, CDR1 is LGHNA and CDR2 is YNFKEQ. Here the CDR3 reads CASSQDAPRLSTDTQYF. CDR3 bases: TGTGCCAGCAGCCAAGACGCACCTCGACTCTCCACAGATACGCAGTATTTT.

The V gene is TRBV9, the J gene TRBJ2-2; unclear D gene. V lost 4 bases to trimming and J lost 4 bases, with 5 bases between them. This CDR3 is 12 amino acids long. The germline V gene encodes CDR1 SGDLS and CDR2 YYNGEE. CDR3 nucleotide sequence: TGTGCCAGCAGCCCTTTCACCGGGGAGCTGTTTTTT. Its translation is CASSPFTGELFF.

The genes are TRBV11-2 and TRBJ2-3; 11 nucleotides match TRBD2. Trimming cost V 4 bases and J 4 bases; bases outside gene matches: 4. CDR1 SGHAT and CDR2 FQNNGV come from the germline V gene. This CDR3 is built from 15 residues. The CDR3 spells CASSYSGRDSDTQYF. The CDR3 nucleotides are TGTGCCAGCAGCTATAGCGGGAGGGATTCAGATACGCAGTATTTT.

The J gene is TRBJ2-7, the V gene TRBV6-6; no firm D call. Germline loops: CDR1 MNHNY, CDR2 SVGAGI (reference sequence). The CDR3 contains 12 residues. Deletions cut 5 bases from V and 2 bases from J, with 7 bases between. CDR3 sequence: CASSTKTYEQYF. The DNA for the CDR3 is TGTGCCAGCAGTACTAAAACCTACGAGCAGTACTTC.

DNA for the CDR3: TGCGCCAGCAGTGAGTCGACGCGGAGTGGTGAGCAGTACTTC. It is translated as CASSESTRSGEQYF. The rearrangement joins TRBV10-2 to TRBJ2-7; D remains unclear. CDR1 is WSHSY, CDR2 SAAADI, per germline. Trimming left V 0 bases short and J 7 bases short, with 13 bases between. The CDR3 is 14 residues long.